The clone carrying this TCR beta chain turned up a few times. The data belong to a study of control samples from healthy donors and cancer patients. Assay used: immunoSEQ multiplex PCR; TCRdb lists only in-frame clones, some missing. The sample has 130,000 or so clones; roughly 91% are singletons. This CDR3 comprises 17 residues. This clonotype originated in a man aged 45-60 years with head and neck cancer. This sequence joins TRBV12-1 and TRBJ2-7; the table assigns TRBD1, which was not confirmed against the DNA. TRBV12-1 is classified as a pseudogene. The specimen sequenced was PBMCs. DNA for the CDR3: TGTGCCAGCAGCTTTGGCTTACCACAGGTTCCTTCCTACGAGCAGTACTTC. It encodes CASSFGLPQVPSYEQYF.